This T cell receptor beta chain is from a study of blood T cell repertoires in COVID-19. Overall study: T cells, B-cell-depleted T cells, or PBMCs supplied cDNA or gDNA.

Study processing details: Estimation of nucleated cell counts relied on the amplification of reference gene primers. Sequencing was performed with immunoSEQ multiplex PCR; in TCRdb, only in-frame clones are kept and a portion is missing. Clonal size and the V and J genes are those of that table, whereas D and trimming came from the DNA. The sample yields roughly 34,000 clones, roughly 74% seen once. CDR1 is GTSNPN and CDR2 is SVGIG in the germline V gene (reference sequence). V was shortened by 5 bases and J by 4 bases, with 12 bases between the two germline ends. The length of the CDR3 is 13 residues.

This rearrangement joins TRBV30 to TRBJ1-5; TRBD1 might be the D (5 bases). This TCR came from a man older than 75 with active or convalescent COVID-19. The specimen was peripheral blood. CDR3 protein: CAWEAGGNQPQHF. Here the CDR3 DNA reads TGTGCCTGGGAAGCGGGGGGGAATCAGCCCCAGCATTTT.